The rows below give T cell receptor beta chains drawn from one sample of a study of beta chain features in type 1 diabetes. Assay: immunoSEQ multiplex PCR; the TCRdb copy retains only in-frame clones and omits some. The sample consists of more than 300,000 clones, over 9.5% of them appearing once. The sample comprised naive CD4+ T cells from blood. The receptors here all came from a woman under 30 with type 1 diabetes. Each CDR3 is given with its conserved first and last residue. The D gene is left open where the match is weak. Clone size is not always given. Where it is, it says once, few, many or a class for expanded clones.

TRBV7-2	TRBJ2-3	few	NA	14	CASRRDSLPDTQYF	TGTGCCAGCAGGCGGGACAGCCTCCCAGATACGCAGTATTTT
TRBV28	TRBJ1-2	NA	TRBD1	12	CASSRTGEGYTF	TGTGCCAGCAGCCGAACAGGGGAGGGCTACACCTTC
TRBV5-6	TRBJ2-5	NA	NA	16	CASSALKLGRQETQYF	TGTGCCAGCAGCGCCCTAAAACTAGGAAGACAAGAGACCCAGTACTTC
TRBV5-1	TRBJ2-6	NA	NA	15	CASSLIGLGANVLTF	TGCGCCAGCAGCTTGATCGGTCTCGGGGCCAACGTCCTGACTTTC
TRBV7-2	TRBJ1-2	NA	TRBD1	14	CASSVQGLSYGYTF	TGTGCCAGCAGCGTACAGGGGTTGTCCTATGGCTACACCTTC
TRBV9	TRBJ2-1	NA	NA	15	CASSVDGGLYNEQFF	TGTGCCAGCAGCGTAGATGGCGGTTTATACAATGAGCAGTTCTTC
TRBV7-2	TRBJ1-2	few	TRBD1	13	CASSPDREDGYTF	TGTGCCAGCAGCCCAGACAGGGAGGATGGCTACACCTTC
TRBV29-1	TRBJ2-7	NA	TRBD1	13	CSVEGTGAYEQYF	TGCAGCGTTGAAGGGACAGGGGCCTACGAGCAGTACTTC
TRBV5-1	TRBJ1-2	NA	TRBD1	13	CASSLGQANGYTF	TGCGCCAGCAGCCTAGGACAGGCTAATGGCTACACCTTC
TRBV19	TRBJ1-2	few	TRBD1	13	CATSTGANYGYTF	TGTGCCACCTCCACAGGGGCCAACTATGGCTACACCTTC
TRBV7-9	TRBJ2-3	NA	NA	13	CASLLGASDTQYF	TGTGCCAGTCTCTTGGGGGCCTCAGATACGCAGTATTTT
TRBV5-4	TRBJ1-1	NA	NA	13	CASTDLRDTEAFF	TGTGCCAGCACTGATTTGAGGGACACTGAAGCTTTCTTT
TRBV5-4	TRBJ1-2	few	NA	14	CASSLGLEGYGYTF	TGTGCCAGCAGCTTGGGCCTTGAGGGCTATGGCTACACCTTC
TRBV28	TRBJ2-4	NA	NA	15	CASSLSGQGNKAQYF	TGTGCCAGCAGTTTATCTGGGCAGGGGAATAAGGCCCAGTACTTC
TRBV7-2	TRBJ1-1	NA	TRBD1	15	CASSPRTGAWTEAFF	TGTGCCAGCAGCCCCCGGACAGGGGCCTGGACTGAAGCTTTCTTT
TRBV7-9	TRBJ2-1	few	TRBD2	15	CASSQGLAGLDEQFF	TGTGCCAGCAGCCAAGGACTAGCGGGACTGGATGAGCAGTTCTTC
TRBV29-1	TRBJ1-1	few	NA	14	CSVVKRSPNTEAFF	TGCAGCGTTGTCAAGAGGTCCCCGAACACTGAAGCTTTCTTT
TRBV18	TRBJ2-7	NA	TRBD1	15	CASSPLNRGSSEQYF	TGTGCCAGCTCACCACTGAACAGGGGATCGTCGGAGCAGTACTTC
TRBV28	TRBJ2-5	NA	TRBD2	13	CASRGGSWETQYF	TGTGCCAGCAGGGGCGGGAGTTGGGAGACCCAGTACTTC
TRBV2	TRBJ2-7	NA	NA	15	CASTPGVRASYEQYF	TGTGCCTCAACTCCGGGAGTGAGAGCCTCCTACGAGCAGTACTTC
TRBV9	TRBJ2-7	few	NA	13	CASSVADSYEQYF	TGTGCCAGCAGCGTAGCTGACAGCTACGAGCAGTACTTC
TRBV7-2	TRBJ1-2	few	NA	14	CASSRDYVDYGYTF	TGTGCCAGCAGCCGGGACTACGTCGACTATGGCTACACCTTC
TRBV4-3	TRBJ2-6	NA	NA	16	CASSQDRAAGANVLTF	TGCGCCAGCAGCCAAGACAGGGCGGCTGGGGCCAACGTCCTGACTTTC
TRBV7-2	TRBJ2-1	few	TRBD2	16	CASSLRPGGTTDEQFF	TGTGCCAGCAGCTTACGGCCGGGAGGTACCACCGATGAGCAGTTCTTC
TRBV19	TRBJ2-7	NA	TRBD2	14	CASSRTSGSYEQYF	TGTGCCAGTAGCCGGACTAGCGGGAGTTACGAGCAGTACTTC
TRBV11-2	TRBJ2-7	few	NA	14	CASSRGWERDEQYF	TGTGCCAGCAGCCGCGGTTGGGAGCGGGACGAGCAGTACTTC
TRBV19	TRBJ2-3	once	TRBD1	12	CASRTPGQGVYF	TGTGCCAGTAGAACTCCGGGACAGGGTGTGTATTTT
TRBV18	TRBJ2-5	few	NA	14	CASSPLTDQETQYF	TGTGCCAGCTCACCCCTGACAGATCAAGAGACCCAGTACTTC
TRBV2	TRBJ2-1	few	TRBD2	14	CATLRETLYNEQFF	TGTGCCACCCTGCGGGAGACCCTCTACAATGAGCAGTTCTTC
TRBV29-1	TRBJ1-2	few	TRBD1	13	CSAGDSQNYGYTF	TGCAGCGCCGGGGACAGTCAGAACTATGGCTACACCTTC
TRBV5-1	TRBJ1-2	few	NA	15	CASSLAAGGRVGYTF	TGCGCCAGCAGCTTGGCCGCAGGAGGGCGAGTCGGCTACACCTTC
TRBV7-9	TRBJ1-2	NA	NA	15	CASSLVRGSSYGYTF	TGTGCCAGCAGCTTAGTCCGGGGTTCAAGCTATGGCTACACCTTC
TRBV28	TRBJ2-1	NA	TRBD2	18	CASSDGLAGIGSYNEQFF	TGTGCCAGCAGTGATGGACTAGCGGGCATCGGCTCCTACAATGAGCAGTTCTTC
TRBV18	TRBJ2-1	few	NA	14	CASSPGTVYNEQFF	TGTGCCAGCTCACCTGGGACTGTTTACAATGAGCAGTTCTTC
TRBV6-6	TRBJ1-1	NA	NA	12	CASRGGGTEAFF	TGTGCCAGCAGGGGAGGGGGCACTGAAGCTTTCTTT
TRBV13	TRBJ2-3	few	TRBD2	18	CASKWRLAGGPSTDTQYF	TGTGCCAGCAAGTGGAGACTAGCGGGAGGACCGAGCACAGATACGCAGTATTTT
TRBV9	TRBJ1-5	few	NA	12	CASSSGDQPQHF	TGTGCCAGCAGCTCAGGGGATCAGCCCCAGCATTTT
TRBV11-2	TRBJ2-3	few	TRBD2	15	CASSLRLAGTDTQYF	TGTGCCAGCAGCTTAAGGCTAGCGGGCACAGATACGCAGTATTTT
TRBV30	TRBJ2-7	NA	TRBD1	13	CAWTIQGMYEQYF	TGTGCCTGGACAATACAGGGGATGTACGAGCAGTACTTC
TRBV30	TRBJ1-2	NA	NA	14	CAWSRRGANYGYTF	TGTGCCTGGAGTAGGCGGGGGGCCAACTATGGCTACACCTTC
TRBV11-3	TRBJ2-1	few	NA	15	CASSLQGWSYNEQFF	TGTGCCAGCAGCTTGCAGGGGTGGTCCTACAATGAGCAGTTCTTC
TRBV30	TRBJ1-1	NA	NA	13	CAWTDKKNTEAFF	TGTGCCTGGACCGACAAGAAGAACACTGAAGCTTTCTTT
TRBV5-1	TRBJ2-1	few	TRBD2	15	CASSLTSGSGYEQFF	TGCGCCAGCAGCCTTACTAGCGGGAGTGGCTATGAGCAGTTCTTC
TRBV6-5	TRBJ1-5	few	NA	13	CASSYGPREPQHF	TGTGCCAGCAGTTATGGTCCCCGGGAGCCCCAGCATTTT
TRBV4-3	TRBJ1-5	NA	NA	13	CASSQGRNQPQHF	TGCGCCAGCAGCCAAGGGAGGAATCAGCCCCAGCATTTT
TRBV4-3	TRBJ1-2	NA	NA	15	CASSQDLGRDYGYTF	TGCGCCAGCAGCCAAGATCTGGGCAGGGACTATGGCTACACCTTC
TRBV5-4	TRBJ1-2	few	TRBD1	11	CASSRDRGYTF	TGTGCCAGCAGCCGGGACAGGGGGTACACCTTC
TRBV9	TRBJ2-5	NA	NA	15	CASSPGDRGAETQYF	TGTGCCAGCAGCCCCGGAGATAGGGGCGCGGAGACCCAGTACTTC
TRBV12-5	TRBJ1-5	NA	NA	14	CASSLREGNQPQHF	TGTGCTAGCAGCCTACGGGAGGGCAATCAGCCCCAGCATTTT
TRBV5-4	TRBJ2-5	NA	TRBD2	15	CASSSASGGIETQYF	TGTGCCAGCAGCTCCGCCAGCGGGGGAATCGAGACCCAGTACTTC
TRBV6-6	TRBJ2-1	NA	TRBD2	15	CASSGAGAGYNEQFF	TGTGCCAGCAGTGGAGCGGGAGCGGGGTACAATGAGCAGTTCTTC
TRBV11-2	TRBJ2-1	few	TRBD2	15	CASSLLAGAYNEQFF	TGTGCCAGCAGCTTACTAGCGGGGGCTTACAATGAGCAGTTCTTC
TRBV14	TRBJ2-1	few	NA	12	CASSHFHYEQFF	TGTGCCAGCAGCCATTTTCATTATGAGCAGTTCTTC